Listed below are T cell receptor beta chains from one sample, sequenced in a study of blood T cell repertoires in COVID-19. The protocol was immunoSEQ multiplex PCR, while the TCRdb copy is restricted to in-frame clones and leaves out a portion. The data contain fewer than 150,000 clones, 90% of them seen just once; the ten biggest clones take up 3.8%. The specimen sequenced was peripheral blood. The origin of the receptors is a woman in her sixties or seventies with COVID-19, enrolled during active disease. CDR3s include the opening cysteine and the closing phenylalanine or tryptophan. D genes are given only for firm matches. Clone size is shown for a subset of rows, as once, few, many or a class of expanded clone.

V	J	D	size	CDR3	DNA
TRBV7-9	TRBJ1-1	TRBD1	once	CASSLGRGSTEAFF	TGTGCCAGCAGCTTAGGCAGGGGGAGCACTGAAGCTTTCTTT
TRBV12-3/TRBV12-4	TRBJ2-7	TRBD1	NA	CASGTGGREQYF	TGTGCCAGCGGGACAGGGGGCCGCGAGCAGTACTTC
TRBV6-1	TRBJ2-5	NA	NA	CASSEARRFLGETQYF	TGTGCCAGCAGTGAAGCCCGGAGGTTTTTAGGAGAGACCCAGTACTTC
TRBV14	TRBJ1-1	NA	NA	CASSPERVGPVTEAFF	TGTGCCAGCAGCCCGGAGAGGGTAGGGCCGGTGACTGAAGCTTTCTTT
TRBV6-4	TRBJ1-4	NA	NA	CASSEVPGQGGEKLFF	TGTGCCAGCAGTGAGGTTCCTGGGCAGGGAGGTGAAAAACTGTTTTTT
TRBV19	TRBJ2-2	NA	NA	CASRESDSNTGELFF	TGTGCCAGTAGAGAAAGTGACTCGAACACCGGGGAGCTGTTTTTT
TRBV12-5	TRBJ2-1	TRBD1	NA	CASGFIPGTGIYNEQFF	TGTGCTAGTGGTTTCATACCCGGGACAGGGATCTACAATGAGCAGTTCTTC
TRBV19	TRBJ1-2	TRBD1	NA	CASSITGARDNYGYTF	TGTGCCAGTAGTATCACAGGGGCGCGGGATAACTATGGCTACACCTTC
TRBV2	TRBJ2-5	TRBD1	NA	CATGTEETQYF	TGTGCCACAGGGACAGAAGAGACCCAGTACTTC
TRBV9	TRBJ1-2	TRBD1	few	CASSETYRGGYTF	TGTGCCAGCAGCGAGACGTACAGGGGAGGCTACACCTTC
TRBV15	TRBJ2-3	TRBD1	NA	CATSKRQGPQRSTDTQYF	TGTGCCACCAGCAAGAGACAGGGACCGCAAAGAAGCACAGATACGCAGTATTTT
TRBV19	TRBJ1-5	TRBD1	NA	CASSIDGRGLVYSNQPQHF	TGTGCCAGTAGTATAGATGGCAGGGGGCTGGTTTATAGCAATCAGCCCCAGCATTTT
TRBV5-4	TRBJ1-2	TRBD1	NA	CASSWDRPTNYGYTF	TGTGCCAGCAGCTGGGACAGGCCGACTAACTATGGCTACACCTTC
TRBV5-5	TRBJ1-2	NA	NA	CASSRTPGEGNYGYTF	TGTGCCAGCAGTCGCACCCCGGGGGAGGGGAACTATGGCTACACCTTC
TRBV6-2/TRBV6-3	TRBJ1-4	NA	NA	CASSYGRRQTEKLFF	TGTGCCAGCAGTTACGGTCGGCGACAGACGGAAAAACTGTTTTTT